This record covers a single T cell receptor (beta chain). This record belongs to a study of blood T cell repertoires in COVID-19. Trimming at V came to 5 bases and at J to 4 bases, leaving 4 bases not matched to a gene. The CDR3 consists of 13 residues. Per germline, CDR1 LNHDA and CDR2 SQIVND (reference sequence). Measured with immunoSEQ multiplex PCR; TCRdb has only the in-frame clones, and not every one. Of about 300,000 clones listed, approximately 84% are singletons. The source is a human donor with COVID-19, enrolled during active disease. The donor label of this sample is uncertain. Sequenced sample: peripheral blood. The chain carries TRBV19 and TRBJ1-2, with 7 positions matching TRBD1. In DNA, the CDR3 is TGTGCCAGTAGTGGACAGGACCCCTATGGCTACACCTTC. Amino acids: CASSGQDPYGYTF.